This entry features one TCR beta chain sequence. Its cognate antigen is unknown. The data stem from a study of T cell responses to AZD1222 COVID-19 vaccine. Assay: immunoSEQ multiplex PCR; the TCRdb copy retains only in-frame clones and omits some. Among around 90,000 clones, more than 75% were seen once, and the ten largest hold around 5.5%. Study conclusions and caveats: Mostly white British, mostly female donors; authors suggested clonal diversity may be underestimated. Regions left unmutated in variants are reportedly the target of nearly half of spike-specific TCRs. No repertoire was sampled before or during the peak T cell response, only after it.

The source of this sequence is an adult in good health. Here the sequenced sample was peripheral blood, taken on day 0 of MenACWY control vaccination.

CDR3 region: CASSEHRVIEQYF. In DNA, the CDR3 is TGTGCCAGCAGTGAACACAGGGTAATCGAGCAGTACTTC. The genes are TRBV6-1 and TRBJ2-7; perhaps TRBD1 as D (6 bases). V lost 2 bases and J 6 bases, leaving 11 bases between the germline ends. The CDR3 runs 13 residues. Germline loops: CDR1 MNHNS, CDR2 SASEGT.